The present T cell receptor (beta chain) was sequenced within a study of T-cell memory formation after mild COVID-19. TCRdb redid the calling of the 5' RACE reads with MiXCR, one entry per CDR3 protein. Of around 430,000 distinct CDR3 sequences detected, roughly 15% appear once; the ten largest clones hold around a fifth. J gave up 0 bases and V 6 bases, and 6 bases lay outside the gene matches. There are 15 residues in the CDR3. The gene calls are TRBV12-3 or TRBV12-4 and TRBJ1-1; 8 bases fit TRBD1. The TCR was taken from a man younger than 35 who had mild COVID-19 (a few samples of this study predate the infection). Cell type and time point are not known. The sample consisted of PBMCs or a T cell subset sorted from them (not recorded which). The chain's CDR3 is CASSVQGGMNTEAFF. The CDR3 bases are TGTGCCAGCAGCGTACAGGGGGGAATGAACACTGAAGCTTTCTTT.